These 15 T cell receptor beta chains came from one sample sequenced in a study of T cell repertoires in cytomegalovirus infection (dated by TCRdb to between 2018 and 2021). Sequencing took place on an Illumina HiSeq 1500. Using fastp trimming at Q25 and MiXCR clonotype assembly, TCRdb reanalyzed the public sequencing data and kept in-frame beta chains. Rows are combined by CDR3 protein, so each entry shows the most common genes and DNA. The sample table contains fewer than 550,000 distinct CDR3 sequences; only one count was recorded for roughly 30% of them. The ten largest clones add up to approximately 13% of the sample. Sequenced sample: PBMCs. The receptors originated from a human donor in good health (CMV status not recorded). Some clones in this sample may be carry-over from other donors' samples.

This clonotype was seen a handful of times. The rearrangement joins TRBV6-6 to TRBJ1-5; D unresolved. Germline CDR1 is MNHNY and CDR2 is SVGAGI (reference sequence). The germline V and J ends were trimmed by 5 bases and 4 bases, with 9 bases remaining between them. The CDR3 loop spans 13 amino acids. The CDR3 region is CASSQDGNQPQHF. For the CDR3, the DNA is TGTGCCAGCAGTCAAGACGGAAATCAGCCCCAGCATTTT.

In regard to this clonotype: At one of its ends the junction is not consistent with the germline gene, which may arise from a read error. The V call is TRBV7-6, the J call TRBJ2-7; D remains unclear. Germline V gene sequence: CDR1 SGHVS, CDR2 FNYEAQ. This CDR3 spans 15 amino acids. CDR3 DNA sequence: TGTGCCAGCAGCCCATCTGGTGGAAGCTCCTACGAGAAGTACTTC. Residues: CASSPSGGSSYEKYF.

There are many counts of this clonotype. This chain links TRBV7-2 with TRBJ2-3; TRBD2 agrees at 14 bases. The CDR3 runs to 17 residues. J was trimmed by 2 bases and V by 5 bases; bases with no gene match: 6. Germline V gives CDR1 SGHTA, CDR2 FQGNSA. CDR3 nucleotides: TGTGCCAGCAGCGGGGGACTAGCGGGGGACCTCACAGATACGCAGTATTTT. Protein product: CASSGGLAGDLTDTQYF.

V is TRBV6-5 and J is TRBJ2-1, with 8 positions matching TRBD2. Germline CDR1 is MNHEY and CDR2 is SVGAGI. V lost 2 bases to trimming and J lost 10 bases; unmatched junction nucleotides: 7. The CDR3 runs to 14 residues. CDR3 protein: CASSYLGGAHEQFF. The CDR3 DNA sequence: TGTGCCAGCAGTTACCTCGGGGGGGCCCACGAGCAGTTCTTC.

This clonotype was observed a handful of times. The chain joins TRBV12-3 or TRBV12-4 to TRBJ2-1; D remains ambiguous. The CDR3 length is 13 residues. V was cut by 3 bases and J by 10 bases, with 13 bases left in between. The CDR3 is CASSFSQSREQFF. In DNA, the CDR3 is TGTGCCAGCAGTTTTTCGCAGTCGAGGGAGCAGTTCTTC.

This clonotype was seen only a few times. The chain couples TRBV7-3 to TRBJ1-2, with D tentatively TRBD1 (5 bases). The CDR3 has 12 residues. Trimming left V 4 bases short and J 12 bases short, with 15 bases between. CDR1 and CDR2 from the germline V gene are SGHTA and FQGTGA. The CDR3 DNA follows: TGTGCCAGCAGCTCCGGGACTCCCCCCAACACCTTC. Residues: CASSSGTPPNTF.

This clonotype was detected only a few times. The chain combines TRBV10-3 with TRBJ1-1; D is perhaps TRBD1 (6 bases). The germline V gene has CDR1 ENHRY and CDR2 SYGVKD. The V and J ends lost 0 bases and 4 bases respectively, with 12 bases between them. This CDR3 contains 15 residues. CDR3 protein: CAISESQGLSTEAFF. The CDR3 bases are TGTGCCATCAGTGAGTCACAGGGTCTCTCCACTGAAGCTTTCTTT.

Only one count was recorded for this clonotype. The rearrangement joins TRBV14 to TRBJ1-1; D call uncertain. The V gene's germline CDR1 is SGHDN and CDR2 FVKESK. The length of the CDR3 is 16 residues. V lost 0 bases and J 0 bases, leaving 11 bases between the germline ends. The CDR3: CASSQDLRRVNTEAFF. CDR3 in DNA: TGTGCCAGCAGCCAAGATCTGCGACGGGTGAACACTGAAGCTTTCTTT.

The sample holds a few counts of this clonotype. The rearrangement joins TRBV19 to TRBJ1-5; D not certain. CDR3 length: 15 residues. Germline V gene sequence: CDR1 LNHDA, CDR2 SQIVND (reference sequence). The V and J ends lost 3 bases and 0 bases respectively, with 9 bases between them. The CDR3 spells CASSIRFDSNQPQHF. The CDR3 DNA reads TGTGCCAGTAGTATCAGGTTCGATAGCAATCAGCCCCAGCATTTT.

As regards this clonotype: This may come from a read error, since a much larger clone is one base off. This rearrangement joins TRBV6-6 to TRBJ2-7, with a possible D match to TRBD1 (5 bases). There are 15 residues in the CDR3. Trimming cost V 7 bases and J 0 bases, with 16 bases left between them. CDR1 and CDR2 from the germline V gene are MNHNY and SVGAGI (reference sequence). CDR3 DNA: TGTGCCAGCATTTCCCGGACACCCAGCTCCTACGAGCAGTACTTC. Its protein product is CASISRTPSSYEQYF.

This clonotype has just a few counts. The V and J genes are TRBV18 and TRBJ2-2; TRBD1 aligns across 7 bases. Germline V gene data show CDR1 as KGHSH and CDR2 as LQKENI. The CDR3 is made up of 15 amino acids. J was trimmed by 6 bases and V by 2 bases; bases with no gene match: 6. The CDR3 sequence: CASSPTGAPAGELFF. The CDR3, as DNA: TGTGCCAGCTCACCAACAGGGGCCCCAGCCGGGGAGCTGTTTTTT.

V usage is TRBV19 and J usage is TRBJ1-1; TRBD1 matches at 7 bases. The CDR3 runs 17 residues. Trimming removed 9 bases from V and 1 base from J; junction bases left unmatched: 17. Germline V gives CDR1 LNHDA, CDR2 SQIVND (reference sequence). CDR3 residues: CARSPNGRTGKNTEAFF. CDR3 in DNA: TGTGCCAGGAGCCCGAACGGGAGGACAGGTAAGAACACTGAAGCTTTCTTT.

This chain connects TRBV4-1 to TRBJ1-1; D gene uncertain. The CDR3 runs 15 residues. Germline lookup yields CDR1 MGHRA and CDR2 YSYEKL. The germline V and J ends were trimmed by 1 base and 4 bases, with 13 bases remaining between them. The CDR3 sequence is CASSQADRPFTEAFF. The CDR3 region has the DNA TGCGCCAGCAGCCAAGCGGACCGTCCCTTCACTGAAGCTTTCTTT.

This clonotype was seen many times. CDR3 protein: CASSPQRSYNEQFF. For the CDR3, the DNA is TGTGCCAGCAGCCCACAACGATCCTACAATGAGCAGTTCTTC. The V gene is TRBV7-6, the J gene TRBJ2-1; D is unclear. Germline CDR1 and CDR2: SGHVS and FNYEAQ. CDR3 length: 14 residues. V was cut by 5 bases and J by 1 base, with 9 bases left in between.

The chain is built from TRBV24-1 and TRBJ2-7; 7 nucleotides align to TRBD1. The CDR3 spans 13 residues. The V and J ends lost 3 bases and 6 bases, in that order; junction bases with no gene match: 4. Per germline, CDR1 KGHDR and CDR2 SFDVKD. The CDR3 DNA sequence: TGTGCCACCAGTGATCCAGGGACAGCCGAGCAGTACTTC. Translated, it gives CATSDPGTAEQYF.